This T cell receptor (beta chain) was sequenced during a study of blood T cell repertoires in COVID-19. The CDR3 length is 14 residues. The V and J ends lost 3 bases and 3 bases respectively, with 14 bases between them. Per the germline V gene, CDR1 is GTSNPN and CDR2 is SVGIG (reference sequence). Per the study methods: Reference gene primers were amplified, and this amplification served to estimate nucleated cell counts. Some clones are missing from TCRdb's copy, which holds only in-frame ones; the method was immunoSEQ multiplex PCR. V and J calls and clone size are copied from that table; D and trimming were computed from the DNA. This table has a few hundred thousand clones, roughly 89% appearing once.

This receptor was taken from a woman in her thirties with active or convalescent COVID-19. The source material was peripheral blood. The rearrangement joins TRBV30 to TRBJ1-2; D unresolved. CDR3 loop: CAWRVGERYYGYTF. Here the CDR3 DNA reads TGTGCCTGGAGGGTTGGGGAGCGGTACTATGGCTACACCTTC.